The source of this T cell receptor (beta chain) is a study of blood T cell repertoires in COVID-19. Individuals aged about 18 to 90 years were recruited from around 22 US areas. Membership in each cohort depended on participant-reported clinical history. How the authors handled the data: Amplified reference gene primers provided the basis for estimating nucleated cell counts. Some clones are missing from TCRdb's copy, which holds only in-frame ones; the method was immunoSEQ multiplex PCR. That table furnishes V, J and clone size, whereas the DNA furnished D and trimming. Among about 210,000 clones listed, approximately 80% were seen once. CDR1 is KGHSH, CDR2 LQKENI, per germline. This CDR3 has 15 residues. V was trimmed by 5 bases and J by 0 bases, leaving 11 bases between them.

The rearrangement links TRBV18 to TRBJ2-1, with TRBD2 as a possible D gene (5 bases). Source material: PBMCs or T cells enriched from blood (not recorded which). This clonotype was sampled from a young man with acute COVID-19. The CDR3 nucleotides read TGTGCCAGCTCAGGCCCCGGAGGCTCCTACAATGAGCAGTTCTTC. Its translation: CASSGPGGSYNEQFF.